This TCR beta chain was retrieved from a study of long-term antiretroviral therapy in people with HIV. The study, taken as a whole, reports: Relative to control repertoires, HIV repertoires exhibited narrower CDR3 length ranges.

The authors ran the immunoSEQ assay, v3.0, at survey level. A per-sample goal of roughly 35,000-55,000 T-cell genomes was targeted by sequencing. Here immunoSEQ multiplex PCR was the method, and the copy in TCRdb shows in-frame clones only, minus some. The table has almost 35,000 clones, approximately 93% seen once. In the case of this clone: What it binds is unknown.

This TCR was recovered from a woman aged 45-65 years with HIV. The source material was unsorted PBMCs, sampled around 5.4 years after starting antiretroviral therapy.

The CDR3 nucleotides read TGTGCCAGCAGCCAATACCCAGTAATAGACAAAAACATTCAGTACTTC. It yields the protein CASSQYPVIDKNIQYF. The chain joins TRBV7-9 to TRBJ2-4, with unresolved D. V lost 5 bases to trimming and J lost 3 bases, with 17 bases between them. The germline CDR1 and CDR2 sequences are SEHNR and FQNEAQ (reference sequence). The length of the CDR3 is 16 residues.